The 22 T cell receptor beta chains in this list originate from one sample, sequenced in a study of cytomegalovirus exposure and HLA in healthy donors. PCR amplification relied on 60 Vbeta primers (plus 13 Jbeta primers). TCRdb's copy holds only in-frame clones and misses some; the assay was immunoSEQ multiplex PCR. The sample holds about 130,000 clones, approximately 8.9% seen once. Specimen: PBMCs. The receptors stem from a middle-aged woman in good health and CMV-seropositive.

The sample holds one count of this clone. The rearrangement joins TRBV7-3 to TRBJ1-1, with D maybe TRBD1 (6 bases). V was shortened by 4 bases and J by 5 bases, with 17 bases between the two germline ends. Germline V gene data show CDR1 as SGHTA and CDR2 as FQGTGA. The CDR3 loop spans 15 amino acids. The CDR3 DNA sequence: TGTGCCAGCAGCTCCCTCGGGGGGGGCAGGACTGAAGCTTTCTTT. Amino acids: CASSSLGGGRTEAFF.

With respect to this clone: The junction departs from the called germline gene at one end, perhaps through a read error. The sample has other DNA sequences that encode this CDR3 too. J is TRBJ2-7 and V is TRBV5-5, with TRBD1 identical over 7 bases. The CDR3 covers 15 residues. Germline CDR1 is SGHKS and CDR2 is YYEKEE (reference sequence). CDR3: CASSRTGLPPQEKYF. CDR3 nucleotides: TGTGCCAGCAGTAGGACAGGCCTACCCCCACAGGAGAAGTACTTT.

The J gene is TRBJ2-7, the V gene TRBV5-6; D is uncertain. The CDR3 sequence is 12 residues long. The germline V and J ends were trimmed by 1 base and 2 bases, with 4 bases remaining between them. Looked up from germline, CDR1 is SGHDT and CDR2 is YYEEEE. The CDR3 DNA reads TGTGCCAGCAGCTTGTCCACCTACGAGCAGTACTTC. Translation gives CASSLSTYEQYF.

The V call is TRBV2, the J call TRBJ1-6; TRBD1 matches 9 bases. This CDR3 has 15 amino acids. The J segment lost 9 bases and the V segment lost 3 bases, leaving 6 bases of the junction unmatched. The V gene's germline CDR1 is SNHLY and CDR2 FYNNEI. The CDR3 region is CASSELGQGSSPLHF. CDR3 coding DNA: TGTGCCAGCAGTGAGCTGGGACAGGGCAGTTCACCCCTCCACTTT. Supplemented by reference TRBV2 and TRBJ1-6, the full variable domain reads EPEVTQTPSHQVTQMGQEVILRCVPISNHLYFYWYRQILGQKVEFLVSFYNNEISEKSEIFDDQFSVERPDGSNFTLKIRSTKLEDSAMYFCASSELGQGSSPLHFGNGTRLTVT.

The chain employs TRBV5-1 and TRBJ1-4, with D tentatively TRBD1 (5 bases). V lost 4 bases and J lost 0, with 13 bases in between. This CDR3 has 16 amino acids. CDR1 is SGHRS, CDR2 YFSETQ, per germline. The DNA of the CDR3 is TGCGCCAGCAGCCCGTCACAGGTGTCAACTAATGAAAAACTGTTTTTT. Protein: CASSPSQVSTNEKLFF.

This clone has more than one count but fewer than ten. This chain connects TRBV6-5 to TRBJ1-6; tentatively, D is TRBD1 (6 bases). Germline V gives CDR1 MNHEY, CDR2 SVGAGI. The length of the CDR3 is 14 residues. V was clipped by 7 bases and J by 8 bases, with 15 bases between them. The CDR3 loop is CASTDFRGDSPLHF. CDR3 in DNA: TGTGCCAGCACTGACTTCAGGGGAGATTCACCCCTCCACTTT.

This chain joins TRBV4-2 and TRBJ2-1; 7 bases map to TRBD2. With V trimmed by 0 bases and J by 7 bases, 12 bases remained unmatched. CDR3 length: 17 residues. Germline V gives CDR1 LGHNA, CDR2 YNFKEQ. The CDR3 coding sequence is TGTGCCAGCAGCCAAGATATAAGCGGGGCCCTTCTTAATGAGCAGTTCTTC. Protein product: CASSQDISGALLNEQFF.

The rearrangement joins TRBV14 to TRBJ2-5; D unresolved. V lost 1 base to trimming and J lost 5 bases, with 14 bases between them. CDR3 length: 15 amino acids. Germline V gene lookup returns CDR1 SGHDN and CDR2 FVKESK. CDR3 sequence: CASSQGSSRRETQYF. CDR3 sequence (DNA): TGTGCCAGCAGCCAAGGAAGTAGCCGTCGGGAGACCCAGTACTTC.

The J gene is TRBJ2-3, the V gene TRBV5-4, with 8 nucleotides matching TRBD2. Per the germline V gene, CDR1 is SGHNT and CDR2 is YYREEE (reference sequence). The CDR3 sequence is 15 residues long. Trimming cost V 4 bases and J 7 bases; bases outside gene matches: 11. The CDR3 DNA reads TGTGCCAGCAGCCTTAGCGGGGCGGCCCCAAATACGCAGTATTTT. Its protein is CASSLSGAAPNTQYF. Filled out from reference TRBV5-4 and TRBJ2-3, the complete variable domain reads ETGVTQSPTHLIKTRGQQVTLRCSSQSGHNTVSWYQQALGQGPQFIFQYYREEENGRGNFPPRFSGLQFPNYSSELNVNALELDDSALYLCASSLSGAAPNTQYFGPGTRLTVL.

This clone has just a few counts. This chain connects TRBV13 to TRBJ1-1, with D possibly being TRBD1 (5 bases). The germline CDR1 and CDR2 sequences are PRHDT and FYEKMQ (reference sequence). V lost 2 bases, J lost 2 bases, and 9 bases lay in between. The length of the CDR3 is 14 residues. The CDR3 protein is CASSLQGRNTEAFF. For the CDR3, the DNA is TGTGCCAGCAGCTTACAGGGCAGAAACACTGAAGCTTTCTTT.

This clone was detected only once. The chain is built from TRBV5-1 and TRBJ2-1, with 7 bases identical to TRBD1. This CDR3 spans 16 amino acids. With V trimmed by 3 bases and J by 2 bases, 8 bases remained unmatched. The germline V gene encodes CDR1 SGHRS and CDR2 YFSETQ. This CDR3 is CASSSPGQGAYNEQFF. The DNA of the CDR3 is TGCGCCAGCAGCTCCCCGGGCCAGGGGGCCTACAATGAGCAGTTCTTC. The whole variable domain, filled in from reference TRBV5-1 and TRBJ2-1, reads KAGVTQTPRYLIKTRGQQVTLSCSPISGHRSVSWYQQTPGQGLQFLFEYFSETQRNKGNFPGRFSGRQFSNSRSEMNVSTLELGDSALYLCASSSPGQGAYNEQFFGPGTRLTVL.

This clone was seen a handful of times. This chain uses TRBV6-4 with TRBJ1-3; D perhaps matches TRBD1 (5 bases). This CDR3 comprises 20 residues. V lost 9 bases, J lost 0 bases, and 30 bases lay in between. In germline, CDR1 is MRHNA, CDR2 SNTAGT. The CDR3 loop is CARGSIRQQFSLTSGNTIYF. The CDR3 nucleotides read TGTGCCAGGGGATCGATTCGACAGCAATTTTCCCTTACCTCTGGAAACACCATATATTTT.

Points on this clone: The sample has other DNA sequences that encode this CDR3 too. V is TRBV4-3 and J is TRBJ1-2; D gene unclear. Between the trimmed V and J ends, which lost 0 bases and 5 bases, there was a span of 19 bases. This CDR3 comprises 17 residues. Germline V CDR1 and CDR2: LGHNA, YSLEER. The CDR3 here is CASSQDLKRVMDYGYTF. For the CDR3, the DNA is TGCGCCAGCAGCCAAGATTTGAAGAGGGTGATGGATTATGGCTACACCTTC.

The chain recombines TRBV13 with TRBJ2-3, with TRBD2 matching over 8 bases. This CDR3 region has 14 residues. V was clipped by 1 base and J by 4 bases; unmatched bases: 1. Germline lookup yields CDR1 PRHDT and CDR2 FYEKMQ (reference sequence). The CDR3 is CASSLDSGADTQYF. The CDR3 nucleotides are TGTGCCAGCAGCTTAGATAGCGGGGCAGATACGCAGTATTTT.

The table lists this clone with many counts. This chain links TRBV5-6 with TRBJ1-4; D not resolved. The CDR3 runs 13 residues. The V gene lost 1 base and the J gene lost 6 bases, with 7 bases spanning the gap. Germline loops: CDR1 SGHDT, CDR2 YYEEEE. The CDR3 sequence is CASSLRGYEKLFF. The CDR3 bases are TGTGCCAGCAGCTTGAGAGGGTATGAAAAACTGTTTTTT.

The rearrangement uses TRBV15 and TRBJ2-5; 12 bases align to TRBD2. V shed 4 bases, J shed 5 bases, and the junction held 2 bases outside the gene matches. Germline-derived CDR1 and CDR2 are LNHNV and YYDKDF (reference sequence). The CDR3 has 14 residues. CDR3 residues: CATSTSGGVETQYF. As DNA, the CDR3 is TGTGCCACCAGCACTAGCGGGGGGGTGGAGACCCAGTACTTC. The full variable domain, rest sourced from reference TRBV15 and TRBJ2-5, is DAMVIQNPRYQVTQFGKPVTLSCSQTLNHNVMYWYQQKSSQAPKLLFHYYDKDFNNEADTPDNFQSRRPNTSFCFLDIRSPGLGDTAMYLCATSTSGGVETQYFGPGTRLLVL.

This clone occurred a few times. Written as DNA, the CDR3 is TGCGCCAGCAGCCAAGATTTAGTTAATACGCAGTATTTT. Amino acids: CASSQDLVNTQYF. V and J are TRBV4-1 and TRBJ2-3; D not resolved. This CDR3 has 13 residues. V gave up 0 bases and J gave up 7 bases, with 8 bases separating them. Germline assignment: CDR1 MGHRA and CDR2 YSYEKL.

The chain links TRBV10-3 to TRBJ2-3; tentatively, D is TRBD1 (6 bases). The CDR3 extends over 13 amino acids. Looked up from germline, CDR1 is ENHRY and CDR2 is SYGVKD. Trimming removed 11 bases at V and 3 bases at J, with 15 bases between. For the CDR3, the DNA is TGTGCCTCACAGTACAGGGTTACAGATACGCAGTATTTT. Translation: CASQYRVTDTQYF.

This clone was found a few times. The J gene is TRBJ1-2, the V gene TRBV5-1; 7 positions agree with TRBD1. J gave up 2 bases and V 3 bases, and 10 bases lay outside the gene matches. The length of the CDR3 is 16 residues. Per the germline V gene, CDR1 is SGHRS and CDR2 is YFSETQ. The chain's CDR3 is CASSSNPGQANYGYTF. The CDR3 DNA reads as TGCGCCAGCAGCTCTAACCCCGGACAGGCCAACTATGGCTACACCTTC.

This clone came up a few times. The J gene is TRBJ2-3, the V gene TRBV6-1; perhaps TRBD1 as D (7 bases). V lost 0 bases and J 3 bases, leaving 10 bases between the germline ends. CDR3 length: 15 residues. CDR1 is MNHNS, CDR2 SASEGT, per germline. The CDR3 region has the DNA TGTGCCAGCAGTGAAGCCCCAGGGGGGACAGATACGCAGTATTTT. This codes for CASSEAPGGTDTQYF.

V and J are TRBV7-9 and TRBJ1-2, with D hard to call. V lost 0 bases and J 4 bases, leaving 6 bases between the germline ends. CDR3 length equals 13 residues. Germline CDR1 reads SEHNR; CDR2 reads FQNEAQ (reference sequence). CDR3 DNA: TGTGCCAGCAGCTTAGCCGACACCTATGGCTACACCTTC. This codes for CASSLADTYGYTF.

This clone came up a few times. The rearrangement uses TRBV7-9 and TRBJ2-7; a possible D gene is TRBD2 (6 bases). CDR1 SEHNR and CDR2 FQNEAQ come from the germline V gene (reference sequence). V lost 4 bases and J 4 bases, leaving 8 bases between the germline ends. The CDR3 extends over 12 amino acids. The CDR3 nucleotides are TGTGCCAGCAGCTCGGGACTTTACGAGCAGTACTTC. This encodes CASSSGLYEQYF.